Listed here is a single T cell receptor (beta chain). The data were taken from a study of T cell changes during pregnancy in multiple sclerosis. Libraries were prepared by immunoSEQ multiplex PCR; TCRdb keeps only in-frame clonotypes and omits some of them. The sample lists 39,000 or so clones, about 93% seen once, with 0.35% to 0.45% in the top ten. The ends lost 6 bases at V and 1 base at J; junction bases unmatched: 3. CDR1 and CDR2 (germline): MNHEY, SVGAGI. The length of the CDR3 is 14 residues. The sample consisted of CD4+ T cells from peripheral blood mononuclear cells, taken after pregnancy. This receptor was obtained from a female donor in good health, enrolled as a control in a pregnancy study. The chain carries TRBV6-5 and TRBJ1-3, with 7 bases matching TRBD1. In DNA, the CDR3 is TGTGCCAGCAGGCCACAGGGGTCTGGAAACACCATATATTTT. It codes for CASRPQGSGNTIYF.